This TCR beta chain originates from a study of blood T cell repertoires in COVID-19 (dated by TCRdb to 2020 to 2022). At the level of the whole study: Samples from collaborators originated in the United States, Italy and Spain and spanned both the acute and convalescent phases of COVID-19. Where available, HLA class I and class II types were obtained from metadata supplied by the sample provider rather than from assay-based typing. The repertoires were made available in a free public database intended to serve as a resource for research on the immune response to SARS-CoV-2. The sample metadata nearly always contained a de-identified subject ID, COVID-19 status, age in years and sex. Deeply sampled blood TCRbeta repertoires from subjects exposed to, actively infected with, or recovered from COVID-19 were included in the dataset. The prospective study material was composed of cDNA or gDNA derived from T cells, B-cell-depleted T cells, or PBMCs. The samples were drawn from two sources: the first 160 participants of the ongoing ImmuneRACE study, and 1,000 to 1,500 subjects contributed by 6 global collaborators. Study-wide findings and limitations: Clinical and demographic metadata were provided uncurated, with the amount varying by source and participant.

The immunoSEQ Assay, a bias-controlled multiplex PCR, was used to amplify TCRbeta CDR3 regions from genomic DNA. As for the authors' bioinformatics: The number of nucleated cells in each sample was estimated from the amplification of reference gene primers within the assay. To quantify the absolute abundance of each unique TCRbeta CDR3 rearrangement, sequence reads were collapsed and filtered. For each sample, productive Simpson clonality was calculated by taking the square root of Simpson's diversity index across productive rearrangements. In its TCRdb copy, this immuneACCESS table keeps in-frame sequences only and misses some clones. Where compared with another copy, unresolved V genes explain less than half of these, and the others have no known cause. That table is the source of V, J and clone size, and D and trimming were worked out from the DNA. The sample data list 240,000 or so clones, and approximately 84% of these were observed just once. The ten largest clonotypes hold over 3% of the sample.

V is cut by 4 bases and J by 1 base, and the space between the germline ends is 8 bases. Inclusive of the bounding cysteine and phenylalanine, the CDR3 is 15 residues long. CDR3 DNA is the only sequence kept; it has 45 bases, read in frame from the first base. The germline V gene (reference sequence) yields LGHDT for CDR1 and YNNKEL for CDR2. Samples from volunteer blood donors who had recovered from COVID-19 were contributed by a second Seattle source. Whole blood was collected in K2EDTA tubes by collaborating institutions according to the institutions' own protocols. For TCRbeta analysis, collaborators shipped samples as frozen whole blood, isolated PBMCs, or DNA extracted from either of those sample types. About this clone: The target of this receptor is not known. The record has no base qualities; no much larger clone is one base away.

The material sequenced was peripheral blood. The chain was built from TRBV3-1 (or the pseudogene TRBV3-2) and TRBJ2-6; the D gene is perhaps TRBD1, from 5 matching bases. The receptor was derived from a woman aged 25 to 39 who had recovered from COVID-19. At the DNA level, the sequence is TGTGCCAGCAGCCCCCAGGGTTCTGGGGCCAACGTCCTGACTTTC. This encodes CASSPQGSGANVLTF.